The subject of this entry is one T cell receptor (beta chain). Its antigen is unidentified. Profiled with immunoSEQ multiplex PCR; TCRdb holds only in-frame clones, not every one. The sample includes fewer than 60,000 clones, about 89% of them seen just once. The data are from a study of OX40 agonist ivuxolimab in advanced cancers. Study-wide results and limits: Clonal expansion by week 6 occurred in CD4+ and CD8+ blood T cells (at 0.1 to 3.0 mg/kg).

Autoimmune disease history or systemic immunosuppression was exclusionary. This CDR3 region has 16 residues. The rearrangement links TRBV21-1 to TRBJ1-5. TRBV21-1 is listed as a pseudogene. The sequenced sample was CD4+ or CD8+ T cells sorted from blood, obtained in a trial of the OX40 agonist ivuxolimab. The clonotype was recovered from an adult with an advanced solid tumor such as melanoma, head and neck, liver or kidney cancer. In DNA, the CDR3 is TGTGCCAGCAGCAAAGAGGCCGATCCTGGCAATCAGCCCCAGCATTTT. Its protein product is CASSKEADPGNQPQHF.